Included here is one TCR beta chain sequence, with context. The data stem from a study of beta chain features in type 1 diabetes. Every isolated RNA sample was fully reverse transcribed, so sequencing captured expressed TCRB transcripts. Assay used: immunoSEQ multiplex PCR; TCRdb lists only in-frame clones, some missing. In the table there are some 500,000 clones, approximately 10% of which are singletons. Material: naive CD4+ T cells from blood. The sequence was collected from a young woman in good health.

CDR3 DNA sequence: TGTGCCACCACCACGAACTGGAAGATCACAGATACGCAGTATTTT. Translation gives CATTTNWKITDTQYF. This sequence joins TRBV15 and TRBJ2-3; D is undetermined. The CDR3 sequence is 15 residues long. V lost 7 bases and J 2 bases, leaving 16 bases between the germline ends. Germline CDR1 is LNHNV and CDR2 is YYDKDF (reference sequence).